The clone carrying this T cell receptor beta chain was counted many times. Its antigen is undetermined. Sorting selected naive CD8 T cells with a CD8+CD4-CCR7+CD45RA+ phenotype. The data were taken from a study of molecular identifiers for immune sequencing clone quantification. Study outcomes and limitations: Reportedly, one cell's Jurkat TCR RNA was detected within 1,200,000 naive CD8 cells.

This CDR3 contains 12 residues. Per the germline V gene, CDR1 is SGHRS and CDR2 is YFSETQ. V lost 1 base, J lost 8 bases, and 9 bases lay in between. TCRdb reprocessed the PCR reads via MiXCR and lists one record per CDR3 protein. Of roughly 630,000 distinct CDR3 sequences in the sample, over 25% were seen once. The clonotype comes from a human donor in good health. Some libraries in this study had Jurkat cell RNA spiked in. Sequences were obtained from naive CD8+ T cells from blood, with Jurkat cell RNA spiked in. Noted subset: FACS-sorted CD8+CD4-CCR7+CD45RA+ naive T cells. V is TRBV5-1 and J is TRBJ1-1; D perhaps matches TRBD1 (6 bases). Written as DNA, the CDR3 is TGCGCCAGCAGCTTGACAGGGCTCGAAGCTTTCTTT. Translated: CASSLTGLEAFF.